This TCR beta chain appears in the sequencing data of a study of T-cell reconstitution after alpha-beta-depleted transplantation in children. Overall study findings and caveats: Several hundred expanded graft clones reportedly gave rise to the alpha-beta T cells present about two months after transplant. Some patients showed high day-60 TCRbeta diversity, which derived from surviving recipient T cells and thymic progenitors. T-cell counts and diversity at one year post-transplant came mainly from newly produced T cells.

Using unique molecular identifiers, the investigators prepared the TCRbeta library. TCRdb re-analysed the PCR reads in MiXCR, keeping a single row per CDR3 protein. The sample records about 420,000 distinct CDR3 sequences, roughly 17% being singletons. This CDR3 comprises 15 residues. V trimming: 3 bases; J trimming: 5 bases; junction bases outside the gene matches: 7. Per the germline V gene, CDR1 is SGHRS and CDR2 is YFSETQ. In the case of this clonotype: Its antigen remains unknown.

The specimen was PBMCs, mostly from graft donor cells, collected 360 days after TCRalphabeta/CD19-depleted stem cell transplant. This TCR came from a boy younger than two who had a stem cell transplant for Wiskott-Aldrich syndrome, so the T cells may come from the graft donor. V is TRBV5-1 and J is TRBJ2-2, with TRBD1 matching 7 bases. CDR3: CASSSIQGWTGELFF. The DNA of the CDR3 is TGCGCCAGCAGCTCTATACAGGGGTGGACCGGGGAGCTGTTTTTT.